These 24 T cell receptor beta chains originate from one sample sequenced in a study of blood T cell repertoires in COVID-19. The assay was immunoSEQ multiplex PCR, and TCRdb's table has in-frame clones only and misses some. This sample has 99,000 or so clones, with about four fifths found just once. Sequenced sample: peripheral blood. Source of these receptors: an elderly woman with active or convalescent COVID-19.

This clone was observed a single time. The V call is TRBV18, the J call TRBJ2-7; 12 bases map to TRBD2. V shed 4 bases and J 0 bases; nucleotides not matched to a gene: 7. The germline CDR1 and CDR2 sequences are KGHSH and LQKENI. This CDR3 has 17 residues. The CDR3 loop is CASSQQTSGGSSYEQYF. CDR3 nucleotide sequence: TGTGCCAGCTCACAACAGACTAGCGGGGGTAGCTCCTACGAGCAGTACTTC.

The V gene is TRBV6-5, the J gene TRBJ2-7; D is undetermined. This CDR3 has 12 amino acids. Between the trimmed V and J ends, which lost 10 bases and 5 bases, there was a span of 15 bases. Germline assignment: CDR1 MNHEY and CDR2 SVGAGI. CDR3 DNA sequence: TGTGCCACCAAAACAGAAATAAACGAGCAGTACTTC. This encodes CATKTEINEQYF.

The CDR3 reads CATSEQGLGNQPQHF. The DNA of the CDR3 is TGTGCCACCAGTGAACAGGGTCTAGGCAATCAGCCCCAGCATTTT. This sequence joins TRBV24-1 and TRBJ1-5, with a possible D match to TRBD1 (6 bases). CDR1 KGHDR and CDR2 SFDVKD come from the germline V gene. The germline V and J ends were trimmed by 4 bases and 2 bases, with 11 bases remaining between them. The CDR3 runs to 15 residues.

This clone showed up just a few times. The CDR3, as DNA: TGCGCCAGCAGCACAACAGACAGATACACTGAAGCTTTCTTT. Amino acid sequence: CASSTTDRYTEAFF. V and J are TRBV4-1 and TRBJ1-1; D may be TRBD1 (5 bases). The CDR3 covers 14 residues. Trimming took off 5 bases at V and 3 bases at J, with 13 bases between the two ends. CDR1 MGHRA and CDR2 YSYEKL come from the germline V gene.

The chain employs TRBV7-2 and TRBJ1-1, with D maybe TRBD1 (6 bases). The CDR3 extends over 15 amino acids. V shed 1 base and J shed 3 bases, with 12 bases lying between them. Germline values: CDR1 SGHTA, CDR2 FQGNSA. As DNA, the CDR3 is TGTGCCAGCAGCTTAGTTTCCCAGGGGTACACTGAAGCTTTCTTT. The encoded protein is CASSLVSQGYTEAFF.

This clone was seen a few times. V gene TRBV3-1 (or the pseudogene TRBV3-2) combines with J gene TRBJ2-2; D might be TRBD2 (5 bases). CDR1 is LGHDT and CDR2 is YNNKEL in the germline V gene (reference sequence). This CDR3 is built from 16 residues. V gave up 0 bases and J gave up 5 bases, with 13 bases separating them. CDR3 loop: CASSQDQWTRTGELFF. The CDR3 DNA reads TGTGCCAGCAGCCAAGATCAGTGGACTCGTACCGGGGAGCTGTTTTTT.

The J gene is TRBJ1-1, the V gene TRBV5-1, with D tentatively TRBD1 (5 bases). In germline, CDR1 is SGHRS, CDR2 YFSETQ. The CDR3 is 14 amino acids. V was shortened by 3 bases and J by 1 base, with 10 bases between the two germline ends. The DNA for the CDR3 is TGCGCCAGCAGCTCCGGGACTCAGAACACTGAAGCTTTCTTT. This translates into CASSSGTQNTEAFF.

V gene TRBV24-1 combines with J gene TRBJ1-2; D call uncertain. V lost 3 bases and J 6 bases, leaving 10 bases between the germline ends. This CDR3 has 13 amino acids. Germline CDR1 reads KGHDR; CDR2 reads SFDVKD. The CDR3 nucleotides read TGTGCCACCAGTGATGGCCAGTACAATGGCTACACCTTC. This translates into CATSDGQYNGYTF.

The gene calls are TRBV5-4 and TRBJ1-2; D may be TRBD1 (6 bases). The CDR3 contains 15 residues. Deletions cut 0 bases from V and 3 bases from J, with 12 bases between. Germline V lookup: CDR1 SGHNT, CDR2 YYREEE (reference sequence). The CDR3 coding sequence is TGTGCCAGCAGCTTGGAGGGCAGGACAGACTATGGCTACACCTTC. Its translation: CASSLEGRTDYGYTF. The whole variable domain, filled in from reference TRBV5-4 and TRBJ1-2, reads ETGVTQSPTHLIKTRGQQVTLRCSSQSGHNTVSWYQQALGQGPQFIFQYYREEENGRGNFPPRFSGLQFPNYSSELNVNALELDDSALYLCASSLEGRTDYGYTFGSGTRLTVV.

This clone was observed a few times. The CDR3, as DNA: TGTGCCAGCAGCTTTCTCGAGGGGGTGGATGGCTACACCTTC. It specifies CASSFLEGVDGYTF. The V and J genes are TRBV11-2 and TRBJ1-2, with D perhaps TRBD1 (6 bases). Germline V gene sequence: CDR1 SGHAT, CDR2 FQNNGV. The ends were cut back, 3 bases at V and 6 bases at J, with 14 bases in the middle. This CDR3 spans 14 amino acids.

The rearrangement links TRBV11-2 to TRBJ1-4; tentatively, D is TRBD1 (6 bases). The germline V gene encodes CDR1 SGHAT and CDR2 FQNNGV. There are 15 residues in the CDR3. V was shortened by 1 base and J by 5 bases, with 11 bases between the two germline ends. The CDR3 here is CASSLGPGANEKLFF. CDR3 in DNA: TGTGCCAGCAGCTTAGGGCCAGGGGCAAATGAAAAACTGTTTTTT.

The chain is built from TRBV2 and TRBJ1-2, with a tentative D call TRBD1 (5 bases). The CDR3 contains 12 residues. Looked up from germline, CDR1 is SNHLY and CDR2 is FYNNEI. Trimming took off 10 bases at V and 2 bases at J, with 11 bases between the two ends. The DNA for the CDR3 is TGTGCCATTTCGGGGGAAAACTATGGCTACACCTTC. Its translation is CAISGENYGYTF.

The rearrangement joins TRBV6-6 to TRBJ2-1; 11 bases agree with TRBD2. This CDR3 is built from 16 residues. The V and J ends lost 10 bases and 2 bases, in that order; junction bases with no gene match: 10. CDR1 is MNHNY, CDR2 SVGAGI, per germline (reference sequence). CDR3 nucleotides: TGTGCCACCACCGAGGCACTAGCGGGGGCCTACAATGAGCAGTTCTTC. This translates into CATTEALAGAYNEQFF.

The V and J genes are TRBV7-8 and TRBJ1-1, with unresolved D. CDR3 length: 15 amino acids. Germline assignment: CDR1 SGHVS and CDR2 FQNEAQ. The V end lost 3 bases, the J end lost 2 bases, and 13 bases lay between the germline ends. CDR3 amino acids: CASSFERLANTEAFF. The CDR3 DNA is TGTGCCAGCAGCTTTGAAAGGTTAGCCAACACTGAAGCTTTCTTT.

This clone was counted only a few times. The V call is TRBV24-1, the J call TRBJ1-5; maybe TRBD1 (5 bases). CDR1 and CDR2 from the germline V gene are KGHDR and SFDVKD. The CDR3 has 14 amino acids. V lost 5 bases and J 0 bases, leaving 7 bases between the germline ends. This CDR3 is CATSGGGSNQPQHF. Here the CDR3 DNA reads TGTGCCACCAGTGGCGGGGGTAGCAATCAGCCCCAGCATTTT.

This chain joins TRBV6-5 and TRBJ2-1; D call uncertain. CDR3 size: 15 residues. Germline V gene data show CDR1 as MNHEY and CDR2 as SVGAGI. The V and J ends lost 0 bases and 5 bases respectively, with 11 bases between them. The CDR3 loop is CASSYSWAVDNEQFF. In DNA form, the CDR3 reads TGTGCCAGCAGTTACTCGTGGGCAGTGGACAATGAGCAGTTCTTC.

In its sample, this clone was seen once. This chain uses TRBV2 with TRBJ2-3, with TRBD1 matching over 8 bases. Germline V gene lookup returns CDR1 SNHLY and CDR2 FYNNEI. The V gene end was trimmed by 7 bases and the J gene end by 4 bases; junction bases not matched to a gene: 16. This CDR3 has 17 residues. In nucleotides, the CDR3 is TGTGCCAGCACCCGGGCGAGGACAGGGCGGTCGGCAGATACGCAGTATTTT. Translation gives CASTRARTGRSADTQYF. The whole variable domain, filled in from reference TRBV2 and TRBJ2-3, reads EPEVTQTPSHQVTQMGQEVILRCVPISNHLYFYWYRQILGQKVEFLVSFYNNEISEKSEIFDDQFSVERPDGSNFTLKIRSTKLEDSAMYFCASTRARTGRSADTQYFGPGTRLTVL.

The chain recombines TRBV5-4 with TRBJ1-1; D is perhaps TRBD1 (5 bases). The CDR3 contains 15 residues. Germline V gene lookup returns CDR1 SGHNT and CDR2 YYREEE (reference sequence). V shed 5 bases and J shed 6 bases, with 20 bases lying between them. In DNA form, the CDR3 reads TGTGCCAGCAGGCCCTCTGGGGGGATCGGACCTGAAGCTTTCTTT. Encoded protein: CASRPSGGIGPEAFF.

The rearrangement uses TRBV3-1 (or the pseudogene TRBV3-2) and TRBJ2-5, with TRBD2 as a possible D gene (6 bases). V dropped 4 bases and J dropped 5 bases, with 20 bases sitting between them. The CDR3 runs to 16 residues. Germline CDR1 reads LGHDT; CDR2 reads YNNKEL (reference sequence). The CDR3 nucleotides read TGTGCCAGCAGCCCAGCCCCCGGGACTGCCCAGGAGACCCAGTACTTC. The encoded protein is CASSPAPGTAQETQYF.

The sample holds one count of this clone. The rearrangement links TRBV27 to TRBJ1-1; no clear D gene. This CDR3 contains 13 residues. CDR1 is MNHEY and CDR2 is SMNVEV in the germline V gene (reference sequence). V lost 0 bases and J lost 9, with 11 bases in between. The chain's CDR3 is CASSLSGRSQAFF. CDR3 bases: TGTGCCAGCAGTTTATCGGGCAGGTCCCAAGCTTTCTTT.

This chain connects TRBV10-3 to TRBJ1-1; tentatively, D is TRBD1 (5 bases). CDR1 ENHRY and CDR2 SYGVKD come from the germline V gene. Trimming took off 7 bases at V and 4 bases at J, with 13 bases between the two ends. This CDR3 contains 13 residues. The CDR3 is CAIKETGPTEAFF. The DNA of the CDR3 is TGTGCCATCAAAGAAACAGGTCCCACTGAAGCTTTCTTT.

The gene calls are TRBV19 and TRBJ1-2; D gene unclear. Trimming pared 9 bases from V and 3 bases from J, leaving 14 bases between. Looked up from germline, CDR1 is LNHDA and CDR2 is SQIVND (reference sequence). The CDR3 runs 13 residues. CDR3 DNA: TGTGCCAGATGTCGCGGGGAAGACTATGGCTACACCTTC. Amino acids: CARCRGEDYGYTF.

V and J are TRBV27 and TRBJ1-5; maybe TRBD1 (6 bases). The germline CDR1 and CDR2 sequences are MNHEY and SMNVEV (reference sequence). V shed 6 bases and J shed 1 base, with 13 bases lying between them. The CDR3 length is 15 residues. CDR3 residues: CASRNSTGSNQPQHF. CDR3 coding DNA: TGTGCCAGCAGAAACTCAACAGGGAGCAATCAGCCCCAGCATTTT.

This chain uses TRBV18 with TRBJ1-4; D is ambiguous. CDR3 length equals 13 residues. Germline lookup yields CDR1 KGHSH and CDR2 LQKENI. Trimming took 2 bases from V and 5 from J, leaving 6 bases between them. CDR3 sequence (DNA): TGTGCCAGCTCACCAGGCCAAAATGAAAAACTGTTTTTT. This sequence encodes CASSPGQNEKLFF.